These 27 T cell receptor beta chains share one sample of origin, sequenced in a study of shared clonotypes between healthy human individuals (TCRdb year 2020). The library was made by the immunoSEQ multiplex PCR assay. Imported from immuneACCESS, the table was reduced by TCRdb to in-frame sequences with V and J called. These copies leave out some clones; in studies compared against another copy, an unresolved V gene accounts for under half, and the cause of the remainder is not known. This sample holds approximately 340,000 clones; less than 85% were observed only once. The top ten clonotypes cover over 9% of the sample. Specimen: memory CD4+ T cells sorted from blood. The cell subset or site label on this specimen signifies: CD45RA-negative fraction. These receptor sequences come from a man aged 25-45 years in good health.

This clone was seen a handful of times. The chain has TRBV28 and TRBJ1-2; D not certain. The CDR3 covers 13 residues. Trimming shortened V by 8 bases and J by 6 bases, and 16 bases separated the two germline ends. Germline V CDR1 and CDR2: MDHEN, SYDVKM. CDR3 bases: TGTGCCAGCGGTCTGTTGGGAGCTCATGGCTACACCTTC. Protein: CASGLLGAHGYTF.

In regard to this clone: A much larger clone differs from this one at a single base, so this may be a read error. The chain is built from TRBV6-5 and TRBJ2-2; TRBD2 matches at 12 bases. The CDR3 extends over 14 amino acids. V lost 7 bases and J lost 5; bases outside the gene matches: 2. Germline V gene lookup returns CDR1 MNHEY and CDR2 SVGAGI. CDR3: CASNGLAGTGELFF. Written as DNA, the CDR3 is TGTGCCAGCAACGGACTAGCGGGAACCGGGGAGCTGTTTTTT.

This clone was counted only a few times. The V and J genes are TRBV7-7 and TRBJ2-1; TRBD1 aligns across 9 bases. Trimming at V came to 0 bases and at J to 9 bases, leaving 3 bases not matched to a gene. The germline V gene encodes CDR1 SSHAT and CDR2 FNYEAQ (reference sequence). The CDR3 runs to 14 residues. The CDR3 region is CASSLAGTGSEQFF. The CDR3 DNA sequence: TGTGCCAGCAGCTTAGCCGGGACAGGGAGTGAGCAGTTCTTC.

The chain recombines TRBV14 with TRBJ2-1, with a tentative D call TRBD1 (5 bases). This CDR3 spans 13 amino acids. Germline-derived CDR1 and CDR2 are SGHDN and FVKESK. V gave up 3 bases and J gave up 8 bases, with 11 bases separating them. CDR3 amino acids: CASSHAGLDEQFF. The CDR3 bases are TGTGCCAGCAGCCACGCAGGGCTCGATGAGCAGTTCTTC.

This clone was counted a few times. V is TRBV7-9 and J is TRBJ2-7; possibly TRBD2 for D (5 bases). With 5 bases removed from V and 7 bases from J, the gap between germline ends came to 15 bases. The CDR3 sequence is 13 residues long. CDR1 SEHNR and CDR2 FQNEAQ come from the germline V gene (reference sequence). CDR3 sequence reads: CASSALEASEQYF. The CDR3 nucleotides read TGTGCCAGCAGCGCCTTGGAGGCCTCTGAGCAGTACTTC.

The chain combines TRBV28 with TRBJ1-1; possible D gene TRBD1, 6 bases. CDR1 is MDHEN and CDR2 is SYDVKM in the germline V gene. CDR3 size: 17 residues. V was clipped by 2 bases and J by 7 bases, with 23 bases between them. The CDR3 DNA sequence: TGTGCCAGCAGTTTACCGGGAGGCGGGACATCGTCCGTTGAAGCTTTCTTT. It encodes CASSLPGGGTSSVEAFF.

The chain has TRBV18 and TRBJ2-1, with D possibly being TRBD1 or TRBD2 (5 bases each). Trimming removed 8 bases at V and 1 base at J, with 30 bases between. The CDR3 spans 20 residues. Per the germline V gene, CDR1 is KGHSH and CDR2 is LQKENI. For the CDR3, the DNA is TGTGCCAGCACCCGATTTAGACCGGGACCTACAGGAGCATCCTACAATGAGCAGTTCTTC. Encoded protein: CASTRFRPGPTGASYNEQFF.

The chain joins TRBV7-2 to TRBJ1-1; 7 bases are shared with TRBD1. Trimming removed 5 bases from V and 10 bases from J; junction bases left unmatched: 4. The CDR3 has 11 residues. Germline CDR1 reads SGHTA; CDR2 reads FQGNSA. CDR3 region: CASSQGVRAFF. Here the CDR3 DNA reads TGTGCCAGCAGCCAGGGGGTGAGAGCTTTCTTT.

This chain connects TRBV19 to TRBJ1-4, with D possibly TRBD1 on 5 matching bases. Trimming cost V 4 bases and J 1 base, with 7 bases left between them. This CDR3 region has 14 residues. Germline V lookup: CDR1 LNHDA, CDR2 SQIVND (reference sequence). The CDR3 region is CASSTQGTNEKLFF. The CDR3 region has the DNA TGTGCCAGTAGTACCCAGGGAACTAATGAAAAACTGTTTTTT.

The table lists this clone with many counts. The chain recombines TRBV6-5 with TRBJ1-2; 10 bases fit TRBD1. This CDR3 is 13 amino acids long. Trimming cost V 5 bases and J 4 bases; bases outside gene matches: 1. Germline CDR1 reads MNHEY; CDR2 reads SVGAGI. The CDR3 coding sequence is TGTGCCAGCAGTGGACAGGGGGTCTATGGCTACACCTTC. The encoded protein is CASSGQGVYGYTF.

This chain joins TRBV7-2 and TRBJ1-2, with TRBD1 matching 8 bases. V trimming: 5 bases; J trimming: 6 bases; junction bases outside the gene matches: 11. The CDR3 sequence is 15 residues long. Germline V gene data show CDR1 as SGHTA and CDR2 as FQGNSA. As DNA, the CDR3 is TGTGCCAGCAGCCCGACCAGACAGGGGAGGAATGGCTACACCTTC. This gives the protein CASSPTRQGRNGYTF.

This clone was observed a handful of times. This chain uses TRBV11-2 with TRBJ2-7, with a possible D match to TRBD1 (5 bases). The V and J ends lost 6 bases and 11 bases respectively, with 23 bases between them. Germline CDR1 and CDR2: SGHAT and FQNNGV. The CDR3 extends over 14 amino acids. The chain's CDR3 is CASSPLGVAGPKYF. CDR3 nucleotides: TGTGCCAGCAGTCCCCTAGGGGTGGCAGGGCCAAAGTACTTC.

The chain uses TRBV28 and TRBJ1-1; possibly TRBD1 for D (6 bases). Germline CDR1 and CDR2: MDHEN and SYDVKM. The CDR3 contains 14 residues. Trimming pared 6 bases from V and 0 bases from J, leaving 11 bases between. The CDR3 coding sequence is TGTGCCAGCAGAAAAGACAGGATGAACACTGAAGCTTTCTTT. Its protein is CASRKDRMNTEAFF.

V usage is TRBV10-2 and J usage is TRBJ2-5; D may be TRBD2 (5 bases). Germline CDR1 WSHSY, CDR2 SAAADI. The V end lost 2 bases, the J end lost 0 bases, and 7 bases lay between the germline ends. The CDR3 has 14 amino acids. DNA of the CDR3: TGCGCCAGCAGTGAGAAGCGGTACCAAGAGACCCAGTACTTC. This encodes CASSEKRYQETQYF.

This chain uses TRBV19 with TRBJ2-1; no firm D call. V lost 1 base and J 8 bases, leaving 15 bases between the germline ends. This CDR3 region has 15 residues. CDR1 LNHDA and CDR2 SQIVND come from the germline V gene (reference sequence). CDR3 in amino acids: CASSIGRWYRDEQFF. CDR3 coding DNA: TGTGCCAGTAGTATAGGGAGATGGTACCGGGATGAGCAGTTCTTC.

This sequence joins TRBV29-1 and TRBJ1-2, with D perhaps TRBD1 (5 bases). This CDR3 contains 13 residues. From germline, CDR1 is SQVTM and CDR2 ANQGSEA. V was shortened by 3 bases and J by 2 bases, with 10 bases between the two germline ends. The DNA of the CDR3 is TGCAGCGTTGAGGGTGGGGGGAACTATGGCTACACCTTC. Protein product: CSVEGGGNYGYTF.

CDR3 loop: CASSSIILGSNTGELFF. CDR3 nucleotides: TGTGCCAGCAGTTCCATCATCCTCGGGTCCAACACCGGGGAGCTGTTTTTT. V and J are TRBV27 and TRBJ2-2, with D hard to call. CDR3 length: 17 residues. With 4 bases removed from V and 2 bases from J, the gap between germline ends came to 17 bases. Germline-derived CDR1 and CDR2 are MNHEY and SMNVEV (reference sequence).

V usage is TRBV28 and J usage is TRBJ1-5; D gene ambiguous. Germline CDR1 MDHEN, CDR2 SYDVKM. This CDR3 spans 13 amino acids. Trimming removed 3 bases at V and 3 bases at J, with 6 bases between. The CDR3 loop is CASSFQNNQPQHF. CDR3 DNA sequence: TGTGCCAGCAGTTTTCAAAACAATCAGCCCCAGCATTTT.

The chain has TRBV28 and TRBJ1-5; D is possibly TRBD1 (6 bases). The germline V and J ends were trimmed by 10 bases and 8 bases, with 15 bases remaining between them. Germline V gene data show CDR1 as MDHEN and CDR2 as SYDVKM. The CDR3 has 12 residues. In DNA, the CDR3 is TGTGCCACCCAGGGGATCAAGGAGCCCCAGCATTTT. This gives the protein CATQGIKEPQHF.

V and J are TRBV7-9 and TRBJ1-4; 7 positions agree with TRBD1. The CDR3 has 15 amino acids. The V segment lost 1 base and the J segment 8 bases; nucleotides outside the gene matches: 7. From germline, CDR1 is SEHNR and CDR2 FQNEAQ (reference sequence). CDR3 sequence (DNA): TGTGCCAGCAGCTTAGGAACAGGGGCGGAAGAAAAACTGTTTTTT. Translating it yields CASSLGTGAEEKLFF.

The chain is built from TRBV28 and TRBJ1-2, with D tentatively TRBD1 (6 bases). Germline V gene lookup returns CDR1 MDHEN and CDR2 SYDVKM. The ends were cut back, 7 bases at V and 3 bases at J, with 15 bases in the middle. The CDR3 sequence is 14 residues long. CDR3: CASIPGQPHYGYTF. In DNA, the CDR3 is TGTGCCAGCATTCCCGGACAGCCCCACTATGGCTACACCTTC.

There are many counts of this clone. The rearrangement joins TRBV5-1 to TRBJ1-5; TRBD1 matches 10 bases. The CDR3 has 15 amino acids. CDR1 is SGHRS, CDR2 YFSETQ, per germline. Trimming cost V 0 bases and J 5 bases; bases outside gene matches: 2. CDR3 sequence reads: CASSLEGTGDQPQHF. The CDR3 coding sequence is TGCGCCAGCAGCTTGGAAGGGACAGGGGATCAGCCCCAGCATTTT. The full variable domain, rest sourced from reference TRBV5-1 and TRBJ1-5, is KAGVTQTPRYLIKTRGQQVTLSCSPISGHRSVSWYQQTPGQGLQFLFEYFSETQRNKGNFPGRFSGRQFSNSRSEMNVSTLELGDSALYLCASSLEGTGDQPQHFGDGTRLSIL.

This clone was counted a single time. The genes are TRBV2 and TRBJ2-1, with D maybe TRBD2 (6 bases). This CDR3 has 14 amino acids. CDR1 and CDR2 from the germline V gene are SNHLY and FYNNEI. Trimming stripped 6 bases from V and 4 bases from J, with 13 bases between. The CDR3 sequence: CASRTTSGYNEQFF. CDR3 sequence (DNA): TGTGCCAGCAGAACGACTAGTGGGTACAATGAGCAGTTCTTC. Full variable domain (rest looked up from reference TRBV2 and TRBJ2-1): EPEVTQTPSHQVTQMGQEVILRCVPISNHLYFYWYRQILGQKVEFLVSFYNNEISEKSEIFDDQFSVERPDGSNFTLKIRSTKLEDSAMYFCASRTTSGYNEQFFGPGTRLTVL.

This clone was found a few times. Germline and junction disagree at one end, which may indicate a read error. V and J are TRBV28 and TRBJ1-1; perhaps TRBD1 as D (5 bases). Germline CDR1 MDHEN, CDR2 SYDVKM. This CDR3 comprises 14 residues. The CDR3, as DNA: TGTGCCAGCAGTTTCTCCGGGGCCGGGACCCCAGTTGACTTT. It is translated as CASSFSGAGTPVDF.

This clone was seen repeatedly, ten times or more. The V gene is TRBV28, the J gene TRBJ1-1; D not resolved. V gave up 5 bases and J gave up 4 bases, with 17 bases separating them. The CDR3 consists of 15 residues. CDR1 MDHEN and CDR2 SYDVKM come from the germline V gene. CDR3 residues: CASSPRGRYGTEAFF. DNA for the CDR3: TGTGCCAGCAGTCCGCGAGGGAGGTATGGCACTGAAGCTTTCTTT.

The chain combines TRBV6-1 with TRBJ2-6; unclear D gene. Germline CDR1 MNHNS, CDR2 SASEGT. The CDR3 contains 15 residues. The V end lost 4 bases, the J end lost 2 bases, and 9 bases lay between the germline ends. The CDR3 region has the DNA TGTGCCAGCAGTGTTGGAACCGCTGGGGCCAACGTCCTGACTTTC. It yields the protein CASSVGTAGANVLTF.

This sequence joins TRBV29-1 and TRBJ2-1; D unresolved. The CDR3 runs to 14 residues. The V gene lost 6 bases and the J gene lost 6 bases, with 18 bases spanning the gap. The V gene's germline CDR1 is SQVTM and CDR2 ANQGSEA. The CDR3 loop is CSVPGRRTSNEQFF. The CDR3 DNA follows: TGCAGCGTCCCCGGGCGAAGGACCAGCAATGAGCAGTTCTTC.